Listed below are T cell receptor beta chains from one sample, sequenced in a study of shared clonotypes between healthy human individuals. Clones were read by immunoSEQ multiplex PCR, and TCRdb kept only the in-frame ones, dropping some. The table records about 2.1 million clones, 93% of them present only once. Sequenced material: naive CD8+ T cells from PBMCs. The receptors stem from a man younger than 30 in good health. Some clones in this sample may be carry-over from other donors' samples. Both conserved end residues are part of each CDR3. The D gene is left open where the match is weak. Expanded clones are given a class, and other clones once, few, many or no size at all.

v_call,cdr3_length,j_call,clone_size,d_call,cdr3_nt,cdr3_aa
TRBV5-6,17,TRBJ2-7,once,TRBD2,TGTGCCAGCAGCTTGGCCAGGGCTAGCGGCCGGAAGTTCGAGCAGTACTTC,CASSLARASGRKFEQYF
TRBV9,20,TRBJ2-1,-,TRBD2,TGTGCCAGCAGCGTAGAAGGGCTAGCGGGAGGATCGGGTCCCTACAATGAGCAGTTCTTC,CASSVEGLAGGSGPYNEQFF
TRBV30,14,TRBJ1-1,few,-,TGTGCCTTAGAAACTTATAGCGACAACACTGAAGCTTTCTTT,CALETYSDNTEAFF
TRBV9,15,TRBJ2-7,-,TRBD1,TGTGCCAGCAGCCTTCAACAGGGGGTAGGCTACGAGCAGTACTTC,CASSLQQGVGYEQYF
TRBV23-1,14,TRBJ1-1,-,-,TGCGCCAGCAGGCTCGGGCGGGACACTGGGGAAGCTTTCTTT,CASRLGRDTGEAFF
TRBV29-1,16,TRBJ2-3,-,-,TGCAGCGTTGATAGTGCTCGGGACCCCAGCACAGATACGCAGTATTTT,CSVDSARDPSTDTQYF
TRBV27,14,TRBJ1-5,-,-,TGTGCCAGCAGTTTACTAGGGCGGGATCAGCCCCAGCATTTT,CASSLLGRDQPQHF
TRBV19,16,TRBJ1-5,once,-,TGTGCCAGTAGTATCTTCGCGGCGGGAGAACATCAGCCCCAGCATTTT,CASSIFAAGEHQPQHF
TRBV7-8,14,TRBJ1-1,few,-,TGTGCCAGCAGCTCACCTCGGGGACGACATGAAGCTTTCTTT,CASSSPRGRHEAFF
TRBV7-2,14,TRBJ1-2,-,-,TGTGCCAGCAGCCCCCGACAGGACCTTCGGGGCTACACCTTC,CASSPRQDLRGYTF
TRBV6-5,14,TRBJ2-2,-,-,TGTGCCAGCAGTTACTCGGACGCCACCGGGGAGCTGTTTTTT,CASSYSDATGELFF
TRBV28,14,TRBJ1-1,-,-,TGTGCCAGCAGTACTGGGCGGGGCAGCACTGAAGCTTTCTTT,CASSTGRGSTEAFF
TRBV28,14,TRBJ1-3,-,-,TGTGCCAGCAGTTTCTTCCAGTCCGGAAACACCATATATTTT,CASSFFQSGNTIYF
TRBV7-9,13,TRBJ1-1,-,TRBD1,TGTGCCAGCAGCCTCGGGACAGGGGAAGGAGCTTTCTTT,CASSLGTGEGAFF
TRBV7-6,14,TRBJ1-1,-,-,TGTGCCAGCAGCTCGAACAGGGTGAGCACTGAAGCTTTCTTT,CASSSNRVSTEAFF
TRBV9,16,TRBJ2-7,-,-,TGTGCCAGCAGCGTAGCTCCGAGCGGCAGGGCTGGAGAGCAGTACTTC,CASSVAPSGRAGEQYF
TRBV9,15,TRBJ2-7,-,TRBD2,TGTGCCAGCAGCGTAGGCGGGGGTATAACCTACGAGCAGTACTTC,CASSVGGGITYEQYF
TRBV27,14,TRBJ1-1,-,-,TGTGCCAGCAGTTCTGGGCTTAGGGAGGCTGAAGCTTTCTTT,CASSSGLREAEAFF
TRBV5-8,14,TRBJ2-7,-,-,TGTGCCAGCAGCTTGGGGATCCCCTCCTACGAGCAGTACTTC,CASSLGIPSYEQYF
TRBV28,15,TRBJ1-5,-,-,TGTGCCAGCAGCCTAACCGGGACTGAAGATCAGCCCCAGCATTTT,CASSLTGTEDQPQHF
TRBV19,11,TRBJ2-1,-,-,TGTGCCAGTATCTCCTACAATGAGCGGCTCTTC,CASISYNERLF
TRBV7-8,15,TRBJ1-2,-,TRBD1,TGTGCCAGCAGCCTTAACAGGGGGCTTAACTATGGCTACACCTTC,CASSLNRGLNYGYTF
TRBV9,15,TRBJ2-3,-,-,TGTGCCAGCAGCGTAGGGCGCGGGAGCACAGATACGCAGTATTTT,CASSVGRGSTDTQYF